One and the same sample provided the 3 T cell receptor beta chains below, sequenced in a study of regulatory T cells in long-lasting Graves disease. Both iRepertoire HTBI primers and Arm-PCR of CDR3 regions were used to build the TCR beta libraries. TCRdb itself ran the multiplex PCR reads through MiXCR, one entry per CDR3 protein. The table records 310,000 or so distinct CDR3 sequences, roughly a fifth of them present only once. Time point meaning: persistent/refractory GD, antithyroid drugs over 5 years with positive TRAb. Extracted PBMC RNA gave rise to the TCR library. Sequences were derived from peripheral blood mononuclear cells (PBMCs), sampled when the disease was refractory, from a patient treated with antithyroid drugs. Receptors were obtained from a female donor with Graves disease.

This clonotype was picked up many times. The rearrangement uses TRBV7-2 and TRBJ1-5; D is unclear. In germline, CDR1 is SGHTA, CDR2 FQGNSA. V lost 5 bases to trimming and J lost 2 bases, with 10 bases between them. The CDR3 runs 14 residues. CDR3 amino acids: CASSANGGNQPQHF. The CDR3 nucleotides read TGTGCCAGCAGCGCCAACGGGGGCAATCAGCCCCAGCATTTT. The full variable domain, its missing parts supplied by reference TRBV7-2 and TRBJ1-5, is GAGVSQSPSNKVTEKGKDVELRCDPISGHTALYWYRQSLGQGLEFLIYFQGNSAPDKSGLPSDRFSAERTGGSVSTLTIQRTQQEDSAVYLCASSANGGNQPQHFGDGTRLSIL.

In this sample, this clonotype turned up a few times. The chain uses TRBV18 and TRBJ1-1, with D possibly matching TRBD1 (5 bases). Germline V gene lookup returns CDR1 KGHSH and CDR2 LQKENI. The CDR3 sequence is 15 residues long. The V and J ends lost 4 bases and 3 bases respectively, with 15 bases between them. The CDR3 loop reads CASSRGPPRDTEAFF. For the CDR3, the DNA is TGTGCCAGCTCACGGGGACCCCCTAGGGACACTGAAGCTTTCTTT.

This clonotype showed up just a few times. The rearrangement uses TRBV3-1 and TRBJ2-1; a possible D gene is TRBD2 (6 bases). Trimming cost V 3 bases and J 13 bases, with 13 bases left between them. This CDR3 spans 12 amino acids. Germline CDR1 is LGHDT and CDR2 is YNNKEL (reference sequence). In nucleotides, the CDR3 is TGTGCCAGCAGCCACCTTTCTAGCGAACAGTTCTTC. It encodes CASSHLSSEQFF.